This TCR beta chain appears in the sequencing data of a study of cytomegalovirus exposure and HLA in healthy donors. Study background: The Caucasian-associated ancestry cluster held over 80% of under 450 genotyped donors.

13 Jbeta primers and 60 Vbeta primers were used for the PCR. Study processing details: A follow-up analysis tallied 86 million or so unique TCR beta chains, about 11 million shared. Profiling relied on immunoSEQ multiplex PCR, and the TCRdb table lists in-frame clones only, not all of them. D and trimming come from the DNA, and the V and J calls and clone size come from that table. The data contain about 150,000 clones, around 72% of them seen just once; the ten biggest clones take up approximately 1.3%. Study-wide points: A later analysis found common viral pathogens apparently linked to several of the most significant clusters. In a later analysis, donors in an Asian-associated ancestry cluster reportedly had fewer N-insertions in productive TCRs than the cohort mean.

The ends lost 0 bases at V and 0 bases at J; junction bases unmatched: 8. Germline V gives CDR1 MGHRA, CDR2 YSYEKL. The CDR3 sequence is 18 residues long. This clone was detected only a few times. Its antigen remains unidentified. The TCR comes from a man aged 18 to 30 in good health and CMV-seronegative. The rearrangement uses TRBV4-1 and TRBJ2-3, with 8 bases matching TRBD2. The sequencing input was PBMCs. The CDR3 coding sequence is TGCGCCAGCAGCCAAGATCGGTCGGTAGCGGGGAGCACAGATACGCAGTATTTT. Translation gives CASSQDRSVAGSTDTQYF.